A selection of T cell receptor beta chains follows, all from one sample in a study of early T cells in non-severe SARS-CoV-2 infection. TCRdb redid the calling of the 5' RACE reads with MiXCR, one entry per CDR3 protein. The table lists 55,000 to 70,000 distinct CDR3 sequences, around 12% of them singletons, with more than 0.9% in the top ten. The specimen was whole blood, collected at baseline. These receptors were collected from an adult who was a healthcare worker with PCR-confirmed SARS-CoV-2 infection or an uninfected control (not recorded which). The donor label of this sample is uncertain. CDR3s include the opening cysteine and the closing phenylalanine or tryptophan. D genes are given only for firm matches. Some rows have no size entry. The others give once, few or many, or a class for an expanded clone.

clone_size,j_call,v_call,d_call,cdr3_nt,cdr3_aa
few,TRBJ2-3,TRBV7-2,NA,TGTGCCAGCAGCTTAGTGGGGGCTCCCACAGATACGCAGTATTTT,CASSLVGAPTDTQYF
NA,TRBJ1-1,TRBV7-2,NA,TGTGCCAGCAGCTTAGCCGGCCTTGGGGGTACTGAAGCTTTCTTT,CASSLAGLGGTEAFF
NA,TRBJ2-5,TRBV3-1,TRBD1,TGTGCCAGCAGCCAAGATTGGGACAGAGAAGAGACCCAGTACTTC,CASSQDWDREETQYF
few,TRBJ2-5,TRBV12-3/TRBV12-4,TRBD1,TGTGCCAGCAGCCAGAGGACAGGGCAAGAGACCCAGTACTTC,CASSQRTGQETQYF
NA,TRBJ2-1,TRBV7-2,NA,TGTGCCAGCAGCTTTAAGTACAATGAGCAGTTCTTC,CASSFKYNEQFF
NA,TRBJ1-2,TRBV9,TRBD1,TGTGCCAGCAGCGCCGACAGGGGTCGACTCTATGGCTACACCTTC,CASSADRGRLYGYTF
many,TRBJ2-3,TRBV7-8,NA,TGTGCCAGCAGCCCCCCAGGGCGGACAGATACGCAGTATTTT,CASSPPGRTDTQYF
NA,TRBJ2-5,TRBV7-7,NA,TGTGCCAGCAGCTCCCAGGGGGGGCCCGGGGAGACCCAGTACTTC,CASSSQGGPGETQYF
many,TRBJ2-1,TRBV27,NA,TGTGCCAGCACCAAATCACATCCTTCCTACAATGAGCAGTTCTTC,CASTKSHPSYNEQFF
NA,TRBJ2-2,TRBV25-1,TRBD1,TGTGCCAGCAGAAGACAGGGGGCGTGGACCGGGGAGCTGTTTTTT,CASRRQGAWTGELFF
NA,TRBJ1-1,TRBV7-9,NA,TGTGCCAGCAGCCCGGCTGGTGTTTCGGGCGCTTTCTTT,CASSPAGVSGAFF
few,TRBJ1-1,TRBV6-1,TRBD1,TGTGCCAGCAGTTCGCGACAGGGGAGGATGAACACTGAAGCTTTCTTT,CASSSRQGRMNTEAFF